This T cell receptor beta chain was identified in a study of blood T cell repertoires in COVID-19 (dated by TCRdb to 2019 to 2021). Regarding the study in general: Samples from collaborators originated in the United States, Italy and Spain and spanned both the acute and convalescent phases of COVID-19. The material from the prospective study consisted of cDNA or gDNA derived from T cells, B-cell-depleted T cells, or PBMCs. Subjects who had been exposed to COVID-19, were actively infected with it, or had recovered from it provided the deeply sampled blood TCRbeta repertoires that made up the dataset. A freely available public database, intended as a resource for researchers studying the immune response to SARS-CoV-2, is where the repertoires were released. The samples were drawn from two sources: the first 160 participants of the ongoing ImmuneRACE study, and fewer than 1,500 subjects contributed by 6 global collaborators. Nearly every sample came with metadata listing a de-identified subject ID, COVID-19 status, age in years and sex. HLA class I and class II types, where available, came from metadata supplied by the sample provider rather than from assay-based typing.

TCRbeta CDR3 regions were amplified from genomic DNA by means of the immunoSEQ Assay, a bias-controlled multiplex PCR. In the paper's pipeline: The number of nucleated cells in each sample was estimated from the amplification of reference gene primers within the assay. To quantify the absolute abundance of each unique TCRbeta CDR3 rearrangement, sequence reads were collapsed and filtered. For each sample, productive Simpson clonality was calculated by taking the square root of Simpson's diversity index across productive rearrangements. The source is immuneACCESS, and TCRdb retained only in-frame sequences with V and J called. Part of the clones is not carried over; for the studies checked, unresolved V genes explain less than half of this, and the remainder is unexplained. That table is the source of V, J and clone size, and D and trimming were worked out from the DNA. Counted in this sample were roughly 300,000 clones; roughly nine tenths of them appeared once. The ten most abundant clones make up about 18% of the sample.

With respect to this clone: The specificity of this receptor is unknown. The input lacks base qualities; no much larger clone sits a single base away.

CDR1 SGHDT and CDR2 YYEEEE are derived from the germline V gene. V gives up 4 bases and J gives up 5 bases, and the segment between their germline ends measures 18 bases. The CDR3 spans 15 residues, from the cysteine through the phenylalanine. The entry retains the CDR3 DNA only, 45 bases that are in frame from base 1. In the prospective study, participants were roughly 18 to 95 years old, resided in fewer than 25 geographic areas of the United States, and were enrolled through a virtual design. Cohort assignment in the prospective study relied on participant-reported clinical history from a screening survey and a study questionnaire. Recovered participants in ImmuneRACE Cohort 3 were defined by two consecutive negative NP/OP PCR tests, clearance by a healthcare professional, or resolution of symptoms. In the prospective study, mobile phlebotomists collected whole blood, serum and a nasopharyngeal or oropharyngeal swab from each participant. Additional blood draws and questionnaires over a 2-month period could optionally be provided by prospective study participants. Before DNA extraction, prospective study blood samples were shipped either frozen or at room temperature.

The paper as a whole reports these results and caveats: Clinical and demographic metadata were provided uncurated, with the amount varying by source and participant.

The receptor chain draws on TRBV5-6 and TRBJ2-5; the D gene is possibly TRBD1, with 6 bases matching. The TCR originated in a woman younger than 45 who had recovered from COVID-19. Sample: PBMCs or T cells enriched from blood (not recorded which). CDR3 loop: CASSTGQTSGETQYF. The nucleotide sequence is TGTGCCAGCAGCACCGGACAGACCTCAGGGGAGACCCAGTACTTC.